This entry lists 5 T cell receptor beta chains sequenced from one sample in a study of cytomegalovirus exposure and HLA in healthy donors. 13 Jbeta primers and 60 Vbeta primers were used for the PCR. TCRdb's copy holds only in-frame clones and misses some; the assay was immunoSEQ multiplex PCR. The sample consists of approximately 180,000 clones, over 60% of them appearing once. The sequencing sample was made of PBMCs. These receptor sequences come from a woman aged 40 to 50 in good health and CMV-seronegative.

The rearrangement uses TRBV7-9 and TRBJ2-1; possible D gene TRBD2, 6 bases. There are 13 residues in the CDR3. Germline V gene lookup returns CDR1 SEHNR and CDR2 FQNEAQ (reference sequence). V shed 5 bases and J shed 5 bases, with 10 bases lying between them. CDR3 DNA sequence: TGTGCCAGCAGCCCGACTAGTAACAATGAGCAGTTCTTC. This sequence encodes CASSPTSNNEQFF.

The V gene is TRBV5-1, the J gene TRBJ2-2, with 8 bases fitting TRBD2. The germline gives CDR1 SGHRS, CDR2 YFSETQ. The CDR3 consists of 14 residues. With 1 base clipped from V and 8 bases from J, the junction kept 4 bases outside the gene matches. The CDR3 DNA reads as TGCGCCAGCAGCTTGAAGACTAGCGAAGGGGAGCTGTTTTTT. Its protein is CASSLKTSEGELFF.

In this sample, this clone turned up once. The chain recombines TRBV19 with TRBJ1-2; 8 nucleotides agree with TRBD1. The ends lost 3 bases at V and 2 bases at J; junction bases unmatched: 2. The CDR3 is 14 residues long. CDR1 LNHDA and CDR2 SQIVND come from the germline V gene (reference sequence). The CDR3 bases are TGTGCCAGTAGTATGGGGGACAGGAACTATGGCTACACCTTC. Protein sequence: CASSMGDRNYGYTF.

This clone was counted only a few times. This sequence joins TRBV5-6 and TRBJ2-5; D gene ambiguous. The CDR3 contains 16 residues. Looked up from germline, CDR1 is SGHDT and CDR2 is YYEEEE. Trimming pared 4 bases from V and 1 base from J, leaving 17 bases between. In nucleotides, the CDR3 is TGTGCCAGCAGCCGATCCCTCTACACTATCCAAGAGACCCAGTACTTC. It translates to CASSRSLYTIQETQYF.

CDR3 sequence reads: CASSEARGGRGYTF. As DNA, the CDR3 is TGTGCCAGCAGTGAAGCGCGGGGCGGGCGCGGCTACACCTTC. The chain is built from TRBV6-1 and TRBJ1-2, with D possibly TRBD1 on 5 matching bases. Germline loops: CDR1 MNHNS, CDR2 SASEGT. This CDR3 comprises 14 residues. V was pared by 0 bases and J by 8 bases, with 13 bases between.